A selection of T cell receptor beta chains follows, all from one sample in a study of cytomegalovirus exposure and HLA in healthy donors. Clones were sequenced by immunoSEQ multiplex PCR, and TCRdb holds only the in-frame ones, with some missing. The data show some 200,000 clones, approximately 79% seen once. The sequenced sample was PBMCs. The receptors were sampled from a man aged 50 to 59 in good health and CMV-seronegative. The CDR3 runs from the conserved cysteine through the conserved F or W. A D gene is named only where the DNA matches it firmly.

TRBD1	TRBV29-1	CSFSSNRGPEQYF
-	TRBV27	CASSLRGGPKETQYF
TRBD1	TRBV28	CASSAFDTGGNQPQHF
-	TRBV2	CASRGDNYDYTF
TRBD2	TRBV4-2	CASSQLTSGSWETQYF
TRBD1	TRBV5-6	CASSWDRTYEQYF
-	TRBV11-3	CASSEGGVYNEQFF
TRBD2	TRBV5-8	CASSLGSLAGGVDTQYF
-	TRBV9	CASSAAHNRDTEAFF
TRBD1	TRBV19	CASSASPDRFTDTQYF
-	TRBV5-4	CASSFLGSGNTGELFF
TRBD1	TRBV4-2	CASSYGQADEKLFF
-	TRBV7-2	CASSLARDQPQHF
-	TRBV19	CASRSDQGFQPQHF
-	TRBV30	CAWSVQVKNTEAFF
TRBD1	TRBV28	CASSRDRGAQPQHF
TRBD1	TRBV6-6	CASRTAGGEGEKLFF
TRBD2	TRBV14	CASSQDRIAGSYNEQFF
-	TRBV10-2	CASSGALKVDTEAFF
-	TRBV2	CARGARDSGNTIYF
TRBD2	TRBV7-8	CASSYPAGEPQAYNEQFF
TRBD2	TRBV11-2	CASSLGGGRTDTQYF
-	TRBV7-6	CASSPSARGANQPQHF
TRBD1	TRBV19	CASSPRQGTHEQYF
-	TRBV27	CASRSDPLFDYGYTF
TRBD2	TRBV28	CASSGAGVISYEQYF
TRBD2	TRBV29-1	CSVAPSGAYNEQFF
TRBD2	TRBV9	CASSVPGLAGAGTGELFF
-	TRBV12-5	CASGLQGMGQETQYF
-	TRBV7-6	CASSSDVAAGQETQYF
-	TRBV7-9	CASSLAGASQYF
TRBD2	TRBV7-6	CASSLGASGGGELFF